This T cell receptor beta chain was captured in a study of shared clonotypes between healthy human individuals (dated by TCRdb to the early 2020s). With regard to the full study: The cohort comprised a couple of women and a few men aged 18 to 49 years. Libraries were prepared and TCR repertoires were sequenced by different laboratories using diverse techniques, in order to increase sequencing depth and limit assay-specific biases. To estimate repertoire size and how much clonotypes are shared between individuals, the study performed deep sequencing of blood TCR repertoires from five healthy adults. Between about 0.9 and 8.9 billion PBMCs per donor were obtained by leukapheresis. Per donor, three plates each were used for CD4 naive and CD4 memory, two for CD8 naive, and one for CD8 memory.

CD8 naive samples consisted of CD45RO-negative cells that were positively selected for CCR7, yielding a CD45RA+CCR7+ population without TemRA cells. Healthy HIV-negative adults with no recently reported acute infections or vaccinations were included as donors. Every donor was a Caucasian adult residing in Nashville, Tennessee, USA. Blood was collected by leukapheresis, and PBMCs were isolated by Ficoll-Histopaque density gradient centrifugation and then cryopreserved in liquid nitrogen vapor phase. Analytical flow cytometry was used to check the purity and quantity of every magnetically sorted T cell population. Genomic DNA was isolated from every sorted fraction and measured by UV absorbance on a Nanodrop 2000c. V is clipped by 1 base and J by 7 bases, and the sequence between their germline boundaries is 14 bases long. CDR1 is given as SEHNR and CDR2 as FQNEAQ, both from the germline V gene (reference sequence). The CDR3 runs 15 residues from the cysteine to the phenylalanine. Only the CDR3 region is kept as DNA, spanning 45 bases read in frame from base 1.

The research as a whole found: When four donors were compared, the shared fraction of clonotypes was around 5% for naive CD4, approximately 3.3% for naive CD8, 2.3% for memory CD4, and less than 0.5% for memory CD8. The genetic and exposure-history diversity represented was limited by the small number of donors. Compared with non-shared clonotypes, clonotypes shared by all four sorted-subset donors had higher generation probabilities. Sampling was limited to blood, and TCR repertoires in tissue likely differ from TCR repertoires in blood. Even with the large sequencing depth, rarefaction of the sorted-subset datasets indicated that sequencing was incomplete. Based on pairwise subsampling, the degree of clonotype sharing among donors was expected to be affected by sequencing depth. Estimated clonotype richness was generally larger for naive than for memory subsets.

To note about this clone: There is no known antigen for this receptor. Per-base qualities were not stored, and no clone one base away is much larger.

Using the deep immunoSEQ assay, TCR CDR3 regions were amplified from genomic DNA by multiplex PCR. Extracted genomic DNA from each cell subset was spread evenly across all wells of several immunoSEQ 96-well plates, with each plate serving as a replicate. Each replicate PCR for sorted subsets received roughly 200 ng genomic DNA, equal to roughly 33,000 T cell genomes. Purified libraries were quantified with a Qubit 3.0 fluorometer, sized on a Bioanalyzer 2100, and re-quantified with the KAPA Library Quantification kit. Every immunoSEQ 96-well plate was sequenced on a dedicated single-read 150-cycle Illumina NextSeq 550 flow cell. Concerning the study's data processing: The immunoSEQ output contained only junctional sequences without quality scores, so filtering could not match that applied to full-length reads. Sequences were annotated with PyIR, a Python wrapper for IgBLAST v1.9, and V/J genes and CDR3 were assigned using IMGT germline references. Reads were filtered out if the reads had weak V/J assignments (E-value above 1e-6), no CDR3, stop codons, out-of-frame junctions, or ambiguous translated residues. V3J clonotypes were defined by identical inferred V gene, J gene, and CDR3 amino acid sequence. Percentage overlap between repertoires was computed as shared unique clonotypes divided by the size of the smaller repertoire. Richness of each repertoire was evaluated using RTK rarefaction, the Chao1 estimator, and Recon v2.1 estimates of unobserved clonotypes. OLGA was used to compute generation probabilities for all TCRbeta clonotypes that the gDNA method yielded from several donors. The immuneACCESS repertoire file appears here via TCRdb, limited to in-frame rearrangements. These files lack a portion of the clones; in checked studies, under half of the deficit traces to unresolved V genes, and the cause of the others is not known. That table furnishes V, J and clone size, whereas the DNA furnished D and trimming. This sample holds around 1.9 million clones; 93% were observed only once. The top ten hold roughly 1.7% of the sample.

This chain joins TRBV7-9 to TRBJ1-5; the D gene cannot be named for sure. Sequencing was carried out using naive CD8+ T cells from PBMCs. The sample's cell subset or site label, in plain terms: CD45RA+CCR7+. The receptor's source is a man aged 18 to 30 in good health. Some clones in this sample may be carry-over from other donors' samples. The sequenced DNA: TGTGCCAGCAGCTTAGTTTATGGAATAGTACAGCCCCAGCATTTT. Translation gives CASSLVYGIVQPQHF.